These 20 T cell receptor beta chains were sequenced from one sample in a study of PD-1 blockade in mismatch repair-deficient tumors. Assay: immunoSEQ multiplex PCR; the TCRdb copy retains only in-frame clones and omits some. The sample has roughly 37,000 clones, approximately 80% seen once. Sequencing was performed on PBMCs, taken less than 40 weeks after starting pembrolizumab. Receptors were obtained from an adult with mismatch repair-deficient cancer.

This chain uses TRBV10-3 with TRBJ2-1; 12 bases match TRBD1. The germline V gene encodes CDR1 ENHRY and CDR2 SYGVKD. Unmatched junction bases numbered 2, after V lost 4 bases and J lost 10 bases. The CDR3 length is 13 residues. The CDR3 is CAISAGTGGEQFF. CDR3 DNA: TGTGCCATCAGTGCCGGGACAGGGGGCGAGCAGTTCTTC.

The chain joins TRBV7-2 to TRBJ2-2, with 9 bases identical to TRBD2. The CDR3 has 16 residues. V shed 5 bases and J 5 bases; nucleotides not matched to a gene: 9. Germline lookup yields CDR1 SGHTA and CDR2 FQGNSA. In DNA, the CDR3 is TGTGCCAGCAGCCGCGGACTAGCGTTGGGTACCGGGGAGCTGTTTTTT. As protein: CASSRGLALGTGELFF.

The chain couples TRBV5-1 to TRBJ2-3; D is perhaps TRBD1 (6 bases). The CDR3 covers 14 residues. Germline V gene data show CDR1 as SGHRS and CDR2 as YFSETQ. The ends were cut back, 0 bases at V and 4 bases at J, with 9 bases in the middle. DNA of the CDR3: TGCGCCAGCAGCTTGGCACAGGGCGCAGATACGCAGTATTTT. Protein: CASSLAQGADTQYF.

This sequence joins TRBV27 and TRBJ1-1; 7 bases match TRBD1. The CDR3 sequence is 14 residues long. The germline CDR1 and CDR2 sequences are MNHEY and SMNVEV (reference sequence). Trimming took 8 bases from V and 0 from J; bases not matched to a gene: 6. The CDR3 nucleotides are TGTGCCAGCGGCTGGGACAGCTTGAACACTGAAGCTTTCTTT. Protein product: CASGWDSLNTEAFF.

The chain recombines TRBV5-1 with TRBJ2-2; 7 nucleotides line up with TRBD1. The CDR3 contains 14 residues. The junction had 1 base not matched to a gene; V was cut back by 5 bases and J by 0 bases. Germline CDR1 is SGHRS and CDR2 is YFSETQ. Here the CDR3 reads CASSGTANTGELFF. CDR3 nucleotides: TGCGCCAGCAGTGGGACAGCGAACACCGGGGAGCTGTTTTTT.

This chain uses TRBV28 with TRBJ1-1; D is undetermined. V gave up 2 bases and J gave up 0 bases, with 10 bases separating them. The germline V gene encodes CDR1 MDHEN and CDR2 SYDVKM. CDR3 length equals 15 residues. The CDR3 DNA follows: TGTGCCAGCAGTTTAGTTACAAGTCTGAACACTGAAGCTTTCTTT. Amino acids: CASSLVTSLNTEAFF. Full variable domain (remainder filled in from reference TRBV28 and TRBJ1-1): DVKVTQSSRYLVKRTGEKVFLECVQDMDHENMFWYRQDPGLGLRLIYFSYDVKMKEKGDIPEGYSVSREKKERFSLILESASTNQTSMYLCASSLVTSLNTEAFFGQGTRLTVV.

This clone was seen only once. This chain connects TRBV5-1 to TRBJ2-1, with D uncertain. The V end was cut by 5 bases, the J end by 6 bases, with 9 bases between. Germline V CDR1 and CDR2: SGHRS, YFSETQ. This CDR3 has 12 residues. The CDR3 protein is CASRLGINEQFF. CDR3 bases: TGCGCCAGCAGGCTAGGAATCAATGAGCAGTTCTTC.

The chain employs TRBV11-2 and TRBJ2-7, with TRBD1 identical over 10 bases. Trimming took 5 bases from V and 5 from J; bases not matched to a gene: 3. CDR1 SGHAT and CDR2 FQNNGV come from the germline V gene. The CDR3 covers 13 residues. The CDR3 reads CASSTGTGDEQYF. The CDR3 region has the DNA TGTGCCAGCAGCACCGGGACAGGGGACGAGCAGTACTTC.

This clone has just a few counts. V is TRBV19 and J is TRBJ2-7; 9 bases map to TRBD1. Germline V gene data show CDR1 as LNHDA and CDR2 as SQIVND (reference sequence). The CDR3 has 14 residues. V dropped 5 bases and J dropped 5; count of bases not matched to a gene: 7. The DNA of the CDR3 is TGTGCCAGTAGTTACCGGGACAGGGACGACGAGCAGTACTTC. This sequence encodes CASSYRDRDDEQYF.

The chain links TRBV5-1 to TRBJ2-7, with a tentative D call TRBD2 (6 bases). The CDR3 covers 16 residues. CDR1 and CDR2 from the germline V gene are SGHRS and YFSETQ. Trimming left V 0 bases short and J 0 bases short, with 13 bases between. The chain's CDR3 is CASSLGGVGSSYEQYF. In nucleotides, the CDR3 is TGCGCCAGCAGCTTGGGGGGAGTCGGGAGCTCCTACGAGCAGTACTTC. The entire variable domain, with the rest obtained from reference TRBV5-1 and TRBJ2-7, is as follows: KAGVTQTPRYLIKTRGQQVTLSCSPISGHRSVSWYQQTPGQGLQFLFEYFSETQRNKGNFPGRFSGRQFSNSRSEMNVSTLELGDSALYLCASSLGGVGSSYEQYFGPGTRLTVT.

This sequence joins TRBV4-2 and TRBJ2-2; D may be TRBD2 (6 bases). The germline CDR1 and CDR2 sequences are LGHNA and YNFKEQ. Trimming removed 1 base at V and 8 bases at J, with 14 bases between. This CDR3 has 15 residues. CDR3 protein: CASSQGLELGGELFF. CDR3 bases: TGTGCCAGCAGCCAAGGACTAGAACTCGGAGGGGAGCTGTTTTTT.

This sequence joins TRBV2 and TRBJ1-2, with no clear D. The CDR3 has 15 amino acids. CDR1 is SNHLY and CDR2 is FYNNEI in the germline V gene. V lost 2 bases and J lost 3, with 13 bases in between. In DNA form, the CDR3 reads TGTGCCAGCAGTGAATCTGTCGGGATCTACTATGGCTACACCTTC. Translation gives CASSESVGIYYGYTF.

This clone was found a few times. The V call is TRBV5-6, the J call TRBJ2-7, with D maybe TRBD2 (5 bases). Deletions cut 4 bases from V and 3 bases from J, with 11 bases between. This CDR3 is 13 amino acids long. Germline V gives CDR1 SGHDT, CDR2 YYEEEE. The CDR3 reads CASSLWGVYEQYF. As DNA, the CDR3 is TGTGCCAGCAGCCTCTGGGGAGTCTACGAGCAGTACTTC.

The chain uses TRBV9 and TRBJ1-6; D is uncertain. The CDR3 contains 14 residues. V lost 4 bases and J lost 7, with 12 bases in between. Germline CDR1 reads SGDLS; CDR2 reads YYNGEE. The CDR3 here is CASSSHMENSPLHF. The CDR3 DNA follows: TGTGCCAGCAGCTCCCACATGGAGAATTCACCCCTCCACTTT.

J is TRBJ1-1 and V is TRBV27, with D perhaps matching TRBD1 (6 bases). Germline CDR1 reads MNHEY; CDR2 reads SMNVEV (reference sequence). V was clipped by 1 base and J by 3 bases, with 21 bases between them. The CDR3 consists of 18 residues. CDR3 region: CASSLLVPTGLGDTEAFF. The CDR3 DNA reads TGTGCCAGCAGTTTATTGGTCCCGACAGGTTTGGGAGACACTGAAGCTTTCTTT.

CDR3 residues: CASSRGYEAFF. The DNA for the CDR3 is TGTGCCAGCAGCCGAGGCTATGAAGCTTTCTTT. The V gene is TRBV5-4, the J gene TRBJ1-1; D gene unclear. Germline V CDR1 and CDR2: SGHNT, YYREEE (reference sequence). The CDR3 is 11 amino acids. The ends were cut back, 4 bases at V and 7 bases at J, with 8 bases in the middle.

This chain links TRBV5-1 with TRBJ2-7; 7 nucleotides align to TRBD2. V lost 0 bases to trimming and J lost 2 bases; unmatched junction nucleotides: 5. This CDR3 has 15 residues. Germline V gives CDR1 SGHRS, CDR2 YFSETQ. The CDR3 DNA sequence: TGCGCCAGCAGCTTGGGCGGGACTACCACCTACGAGCAGTACTTC. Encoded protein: CASSLGGTTTYEQYF.

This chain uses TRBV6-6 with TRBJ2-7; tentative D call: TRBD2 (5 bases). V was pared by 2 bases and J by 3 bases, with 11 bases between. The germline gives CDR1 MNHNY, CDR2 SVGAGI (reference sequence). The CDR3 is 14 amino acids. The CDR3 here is CASSYGQRNYEQYF. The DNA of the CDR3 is TGTGCCAGCAGTTACGGCCAGCGGAACTACGAGCAGTACTTC.

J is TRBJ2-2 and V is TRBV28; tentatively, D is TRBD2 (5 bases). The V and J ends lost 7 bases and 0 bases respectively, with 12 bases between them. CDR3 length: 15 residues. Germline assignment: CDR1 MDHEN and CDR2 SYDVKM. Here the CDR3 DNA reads TGTGCCAGCACCCCGAGCGGAACGAACACCGGGGAGCTGTTTTTT. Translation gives CASTPSGTNTGELFF.

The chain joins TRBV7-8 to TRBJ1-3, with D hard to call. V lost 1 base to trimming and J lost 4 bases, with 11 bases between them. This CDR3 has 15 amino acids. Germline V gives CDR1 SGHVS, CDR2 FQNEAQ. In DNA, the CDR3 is TGTGCCAGCAGCTTAGTGGCAGTCGGGGGAAACACCATATATTTT. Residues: CASSLVAVGGNTIYF.